This section outlines one TCR beta chain sequence together with its context. Its antigen is still unknown. The sample originates from a study of cytomegalovirus exposure and HLA in healthy donors. The study's findings and limits: The authors later found HLA-associated TCR beta chains more clonally expanded than equally common others.

In the PCR, 60 Vbeta and 13 Jbeta primers were used. Only in-frame clones appear in the TCRdb table, and some are missing; sequencing was by immunoSEQ multiplex PCR. This table has fewer than 200,000 clones, less than 75% appearing once. This cohort consisted of healthy bone marrow donors. Germline CDR1 reads MGHRA; CDR2 reads YSYEKL. The CDR3 covers 14 residues. Trimming stripped 5 bases from V and 6 bases from J, with 14 bases between. The TCR comes from a girl aged 10-17 years in good health and CMV-seronegative. The chain uses TRBV4-1 and TRBJ1-3; no reliable D call. Sequenced material: PBMCs. CDR3 DNA: TGCGCCAGCAGCTCCCTAGCTATGGAAAACACCATATATTTT. Residues: CASSSLAMENTIYF.